Listed here are 20 T cell receptor beta chains from one sample, sequenced in a study of T cells in Graves' hyperthyroidism and ophthalmopathy. Researchers amplified the TCR beta CDR3 regions from RNA transcripts. When the TCR CDR3 underwent first-round RT-PCR, the HTBI primer set was used. TCRdb reprocessed the multiplex PCR reads with MiXCR, giving one entry per CDR3 protein. The sample gives under 550,000 distinct CDR3 sequences, 15% to 20% of which show up once; over 45% is in the top ten. Sequencing was performed on blood. The receptors derive from a man aged 40-49 years with Graves' ophthalmopathy.

This clonotype was detected a few times. The V call is TRBV27, the J call TRBJ1-1, with no clear D. Trimming pared 0 bases from V and 5 bases from J, leaving 13 bases between. Germline V gives CDR1 MNHEY, CDR2 SMNVEV (reference sequence). This CDR3 has 15 residues. CDR3 nucleotides: TGTGCCAGCAGTTTATCCGCGGGAGGGAAAACTGAAGCTTTCTTT. It yields the protein CASSLSAGGKTEAFF.

This clonotype was found many times. The chain uses TRBV2 and TRBJ2-5, with 9 bases that match TRBD2. CDR3 length: 17 amino acids. Germline-derived CDR1 and CDR2 are SNHLY and FYNNEI. The junction had 8 bases not matched to a gene; V was cut back by 2 bases and J by 1 base. The CDR3 region has the DNA TGTGCCAGCAGTGAATTTCTAGCGGGACAGCTCCAAGAGACCCAGTACTTC. It translates to CASSEFLAGQLQETQYF.

This clonotype was counted ten times or more. This chain joins TRBV6-2 or TRBV6-3 and TRBJ2-3, with D possibly being TRBD1 (5 bases). Trimming shortened V by 3 bases and J by 7 bases, and 17 bases separated the two germline ends. Germline assignment: CDR1 MNHEY and CDR2 SVGEGT. The CDR3 is 15 amino acids. CDR3 nucleotides: TGTGCCAGCAGTTATTCCCGCCGGACACAAAATACGCAGTATTTT. This gives the protein CASSYSRRTQNTQYF.

This clonotype was recorded once. V and J are TRBV5-1 and TRBJ2-5; no clear D. CDR3 length: 14 residues. Trimming removed 0 bases from V and 5 bases from J, with 11 bases in between. Germline CDR1 and CDR2: SGHRS and YFSETQ. CDR3 in amino acids: CASSLAAPGETQYF. The CDR3 DNA reads as TGCGCCAGCAGCTTGGCAGCACCTGGGGAGACCCAGTACTTC.

This clonotype was counted between two and nine times. This sequence joins TRBV28 and TRBJ1-1, with a tentative D call TRBD1 (6 bases). Trimming stripped 6 bases from V and 11 bases from J, with 16 bases between. CDR3 size: 12 residues. The germline V gene encodes CDR1 MDHEN and CDR2 SYDVKM. The CDR3 sequence is CASSSLGTKAFF. The DNA of the CDR3 is TGTGCCAGCAGCTCCCTAGGGACAAAGGCTTTCTTT.

This clonotype has a handful of counts. The chain has TRBV7-8 and TRBJ2-7; D unresolved. This CDR3 has 12 amino acids. Trimming removed 2 bases at V and 4 bases at J, with 6 bases between. The germline V gene encodes CDR1 SGHVS and CDR2 FQNEAQ. The CDR3: CASSLMTYEQYF. CDR3 sequence (DNA): TGTGCCAGCAGCTTAATGACTTACGAGCAGTACTTC. Supplemented by reference TRBV7-8 and TRBJ2-7, the full variable domain reads GAGVSQSPRYKVAKRGQDVALRCDPISGHVSLFWYQQALGQGPEFLTYFQNEAQLDKSGLPSDRFFAERPEGSVSTLKIQRTQQEDSAVYLCASSLMTYEQYFGPGTRLTVT.

This clonotype came up many times. The chain couples TRBV2 to TRBJ1-5; D may be TRBD1 (5 bases). The ends were cut back, 6 bases at V and 3 bases at J, with 18 bases in the middle. The CDR3 extends over 16 amino acids. CDR1 is SNHLY and CDR2 is FYNNEI in the germline V gene. The CDR3 nucleotides read TGTGCCAGCAGGAGAGGAGAGGGGACCGCCAATCAGCCCCAGCATTTT. Residues: CASRRGEGTANQPQHF.

This clonotype was seen once. Written as DNA, the CDR3 is TGTGCCAGCAGACCCGCGGGACAGGGATGGGAAAAACTGTTTTTT. Its protein is CASRPAGQGWEKLFF. The J gene is TRBJ1-4, the V gene TRBV7-8, with TRBD1 matching 9 bases. The CDR3 extends over 15 amino acids. Germline V CDR1 and CDR2: SGHVS, FQNEAQ. Losses at the gene ends were 6 bases for V and 8 bases for J; bases not matched to a gene: 10. Complete variable domain (other parts from reference TRBV7-8 and TRBJ1-4): GAGVSQSPRYKVAKRGQDVALRCDPISGHVSLFWYQQALGQGPEFLTYFQNEAQLDKSGLPSDRFFAERPEGSVSTLKIQRTQQEDSAVYLCASRPAGQGWEKLFFGSGTQLSVL.

The rearrangement links TRBV3-1 to TRBJ1-2, with a tentative D call TRBD1 (5 bases). Germline V CDR1 and CDR2: LGHDT, YNNKEL (reference sequence). This CDR3 has 16 residues. V was trimmed by 0 bases and J by 5 bases, leaving 16 bases between them. For the CDR3, the DNA is TGTGCCAGCAGCCAAGATAGTCGGGGACCCTATTATGGCTACACCTTC. Translated: CASSQDSRGPYYGYTF.

The rearrangement joins TRBV19 to TRBJ2-3; tentative D call: TRBD1 (5 bases). The ends were cut back, 4 bases at V and 7 bases at J, with 6 bases in the middle. Germline-derived CDR1 and CDR2 are LNHDA and SQIVND (reference sequence). The CDR3 extends over 11 amino acids. This CDR3 is CASSTGNTQYF. CDR3 DNA: TGTGCCAGTAGTACAGGGAATACGCAGTATTTT. The variable domain in full, completed from reference TRBV19 and TRBJ2-3, reads DGGITQSPKYLFRKEGQNVTLSCEQNLNHDAMYWYRQDPGQGLRLIYYSQIVNDFQKGDIAEGYSVSREKKESFPLTVTSAQKNPTAFYLCASSTGNTQYFGPGTRLTVL.

The gene calls are TRBV4-2 and TRBJ1-2; a weak D match, TRBD1 (6 bases). This CDR3 region has 14 residues. CDR1 and CDR2 from the germline V gene are LGHNA and YNFKEQ. V was trimmed by 4 bases and J by 4 bases, leaving 13 bases between them. CDR3 region: CASSPGRDTYGYTF. The CDR3 coding sequence is TGTGCCAGCAGCCCCGGACGGGACACCTATGGCTACACCTTC.

The CDR3 nucleotides read TGTGCCATCTCCGGGACAGCATATGAAGCTTTCTTT. Residues: CAISGTAYEAFF. This sequence joins TRBV10-3 and TRBJ1-1; 7 bases line up with TRBD1. This CDR3 region has 12 residues. CDR1 is ENHRY and CDR2 is SYGVKD in the germline V gene. The V gene end was trimmed by 8 bases and the J gene end by 7 bases; junction bases not matched to a gene: 7.

This clonotype was counted only a few times. The chain combines TRBV12-3 or TRBV12-4 with TRBJ2-1; the D gene is possibly TRBD2 (6 bases). The CDR3 extends over 17 amino acids. Trimming removed 6 bases from V and 0 bases from J, with 18 bases in between. The CDR3 reads CASSGTSGASSYNEQFF. CDR3 sequence (DNA): TGTGCCAGCAGCGGGACTTCGGGAGCCAGCTCCTACAATGAGCAGTTCTTC.

This clonotype was found many times. In DNA, the CDR3 is TGTGCCACTACCGGGGGCACCCAAGAGACCCAGTACTTC. This gives the protein CATTGGTQETQYF. V gene TRBV18 combines with J gene TRBJ2-5; D may be TRBD1 or TRBD2 (6 bases each). CDR3 length: 13 residues. The V end lost 10 bases, the J end lost 1 base, and 13 bases lay between the germline ends. Germline values: CDR1 KGHSH, CDR2 LQKENI.

This clonotype has a count of ten or more. The chain employs TRBV5-1 and TRBJ2-1; D remains ambiguous. In germline, CDR1 is SGHRS, CDR2 YFSETQ. CDR3 length: 16 amino acids. The V end lost 0 bases, the J end lost 3 bases, and 13 bases lay between the germline ends. This CDR3 reads CASSLVDNALYNEQFF. The CDR3 DNA follows: TGCGCCAGCAGCTTGGTAGACAACGCACTCTACAATGAGCAGTTCTTC.

This clonotype turned up a few times. This chain connects TRBV20-1 to TRBJ1-1, with D possibly TRBD1 on 6 matching bases. The ends were cut back, 6 bases at V and 4 bases at J, with 15 bases in the middle. Germline lookup yields CDR1 DFQATT and CDR2 SNEGSKA (reference sequence). CDR3 length equals 13 residues. Here the CDR3 reads CSAADRRSTEAFF. CDR3 DNA: TGCAGTGCCGCCGACAGGAGGTCCACTGAAGCTTTCTTT.

This clonotype occurred many times. The chain links TRBV20-1 to TRBJ2-7; 8 bases agree with TRBD2. Germline CDR1 DFQATT, CDR2 SNEGSKA (reference sequence). Unmatched junction bases numbered 9, after V lost 6 bases and J lost 2 bases. The CDR3 loop spans 14 amino acids. The CDR3 DNA follows: TGCAGTGCCGGGGAGGTAGCGGGACCCTACGAGCAGTACTTC. Its protein product is CSAGEVAGPYEQYF.

DNA of the CDR3: TGTGCCACGGGCAGGGGCGGCGAAAAACTGTTTTTT. Translated: CATGRGGEKLFF. The chain links TRBV5-4 to TRBJ1-4; tentative D call: TRBD1 (6 bases). Trimming cost V 9 bases and J 8 bases, with 14 bases left between them. The CDR3 extends over 12 amino acids. In germline, CDR1 is SGHNT, CDR2 YYREEE (reference sequence).

The V and J genes are TRBV5-1 and TRBJ2-1; D gene ambiguous. This CDR3 is 14 amino acids long. The germline gives CDR1 SGHRS, CDR2 YFSETQ. Trimming stripped 5 bases from V and 8 bases from J, with 17 bases between. The CDR3 reads CASRIPGPSDEQFF. DNA for the CDR3: TGCGCCAGCAGAATCCCGGGCCCCTCGGATGAGCAGTTCTTC.

This clonotype has a handful of counts. The CDR3 here is CASRLAGGPHNEQFF. CDR3 DNA sequence: TGTGCCAGCAGGCTAGCGGGAGGCCCCCACAATGAGCAGTTCTTC. The chain combines TRBV27 with TRBJ2-1, with 11 bases identical to TRBD2. Looked up from germline, CDR1 is MNHEY and CDR2 is SMNVEV (reference sequence). The CDR3 contains 15 residues. V gave up 6 bases and J gave up 5 bases; unmatched junction bases: 6.